Each of the 29 T cell receptor beta chains below was sequenced from the same sample in a study of blood T cell repertoires in COVID-19. Here immunoSEQ multiplex PCR was the method, and the copy in TCRdb shows in-frame clones only, minus some. The data show 390,000 or so clones, roughly four fifths seen once. The sequenced sample consisted of PBMCs or T cells enriched from blood (not recorded which). The receptor source for this set is a woman between 50 and 59 years old who had recovered from COVID-19.

The rearrangement links TRBV30 to TRBJ1-4; D might be TRBD1 (6 bases). The germline V gene encodes CDR1 GTSNPN and CDR2 SVGIG (reference sequence). The V gene lost 2 bases and the J gene lost 4 bases, with 11 bases spanning the gap. CDR3 length equals 14 residues. CDR3 sequence: CAWSPRQVNEKLFF. The CDR3, as DNA: TGTGCCTGGAGTCCCCGACAGGTTAATGAAAAACTGTTTTTT.

This clone was picked up a small number of times. The V call is TRBV3-1 (or the pseudogene TRBV3-2), the J call TRBJ1-5, with TRBD1 matching 7 bases. V shed 1 base and J 4 bases; nucleotides not matched to a gene: 4. Germline loops: CDR1 LGHDT, CDR2 YNNKEL (reference sequence). There are 15 residues in the CDR3. The CDR3 DNA reads TGTGCCAGCAGCCAAGGGACAGGACCAAATCAGCCCCAGCATTTT. This translates into CASSQGTGPNQPQHF.

This chain connects TRBV5-8 to TRBJ1-1; 7 bases line up with TRBD1. This CDR3 is built from 14 residues. V was pared by 4 bases and J by 3 bases, with 6 bases of the junction left unmatched. Germline V gene data show CDR1 as SGHTS and CDR2 as YDEGEE. In DNA, the CDR3 is TGTGCCAGCAGCCGAAGACAGGGATACACTGAAGCTTTCTTT. Amino acid sequence: CASSRRQGYTEAFF.

The chain employs TRBV5-5 and TRBJ2-1; 9 nucleotides align to TRBD1. Losses at the gene ends were 4 bases for V and 4 bases for J; bases not matched to a gene: 6. This CDR3 is 15 amino acids long. Germline V gene sequence: CDR1 SGHKS, CDR2 YYEKEE (reference sequence). The CDR3 loop reads CASSPGTGIYNEQFF. In DNA, the CDR3 is TGTGCCAGCAGCCCCGGGACAGGGATATACAATGAGCAGTTCTTC.

This chain joins TRBV30 and TRBJ1-2; D unresolved. Per germline, CDR1 GTSNPN and CDR2 SVGIG (reference sequence). The CDR3 is made up of 11 amino acids. Trimming cost V 0 bases and J 7 bases, with 6 bases left between them. CDR3 sequence: CAWSVERGYTF. CDR3 in DNA: TGTGCCTGGAGTGTAGAGCGTGGCTACACCTTC.

The V call is TRBV10-3, the J call TRBJ2-5; D perhaps matches TRBD2 (8 bases). Trimming removed 4 bases at V and 4 bases at J, with 16 bases between. CDR1 is ENHRY, CDR2 SYGVKD, per germline. This CDR3 region has 15 residues. CDR3 protein: CAISAGGAGGETQYF. The CDR3 region has the DNA TGTGCCATCAGTGCCGGGGGGGCAGGGGGAGAGACCCAGTACTTC.

The V call is TRBV5-1, the J call TRBJ2-1; 7 nucleotides align to TRBD2. The CDR3 extends over 16 amino acids. The V gene end was trimmed by 0 bases and the J gene end by 3 bases; junction bases not matched to a gene: 6. Germline lookup yields CDR1 SGHRS and CDR2 YFSETQ. Here the CDR3 reads CASSLEGTTLYNEQFF. In DNA, the CDR3 is TGCGCCAGCAGCTTGGAGGGGACTACCCTCTACAATGAGCAGTTCTTC.

This chain uses TRBV27 with TRBJ2-1, with D maybe TRBD2 (5 bases). The ends were cut back, 6 bases at V and 5 bases at J, with 14 bases in the middle. The germline CDR1 and CDR2 sequences are MNHEY and SMNVEV (reference sequence). There are 14 residues in the CDR3. The CDR3 reads CASRRSRGNNEQFF. DNA of the CDR3: TGTGCCAGCAGACGGAGTCGGGGTAACAATGAGCAGTTCTTC.

The chain is built from TRBV14 and TRBJ1-4, with D possibly being TRBD1 (6 bases). This CDR3 has 14 residues. The ends were cut back, 3 bases at V and 6 bases at J, with 11 bases in the middle. CDR1 and CDR2 (germline): SGHDN, FVKESK. CDR3 protein: CASSHRTEDEKLFF. The CDR3, as DNA: TGTGCCAGCAGCCACCGGACAGAAGATGAAAAACTGTTTTTT.

This chain connects TRBV6-2 or TRBV6-3 to TRBJ2-1; D might be TRBD2 (5 bases). Trimming cost V 0 bases and J 9 bases, with 12 bases left between them. Per the germline V gene, CDR1 is MNHEY and CDR2 is SVGEGT. The CDR3 loop spans 14 amino acids. The CDR3 coding sequence is TGTGCCAGCAGTTACTCGATTCCGGCGGGTGAGCAGTTCTTC. Its protein is CASSYSIPAGEQFF.

The chain carries TRBV27 and TRBJ1-2; maybe TRBD1 (6 bases). The CDR3 totals 14 residues. CDR1 MNHEY and CDR2 SMNVEV come from the germline V gene (reference sequence). Trimming took 6 bases from V and 4 from J, leaving 15 bases between them. CDR3 amino acids: CASSPGQTFYGYTF. Here the CDR3 DNA reads TGTGCCAGCAGCCCAGGACAGACTTTCTATGGCTACACCTTC.

CDR3 bases: TGTGCCAGCAGCAAGCACCCCGGGACTCCATACAATGAGCAGTTCTTC. It encodes CASSKHPGTPYNEQFF. This chain connects TRBV7-9 to TRBJ2-1; a weak D match, TRBD2 (6 bases). Between the trimmed V and J ends, which lost 5 bases and 4 bases, there was a span of 18 bases. CDR3 length: 16 residues. Germline-derived CDR1 and CDR2 are SEHNR and FQNEAQ (reference sequence). The complete variable domain, with remaining parts taken from reference TRBV7-9 and TRBJ2-1, reads DTGVSQNPRHKITKRGQNVTFRCDPISEHNRLYWYRQTLGQGPEFLTYFQNEAQLEKSRLLSDRFSAERPKGSFSTLEIQRTEQGDSAMYLCASSKHPGTPYNEQFFGPGTRLTVL.

This clone was observed once. V and J are TRBV6-2 or TRBV6-3 and TRBJ2-7; D is unclear. CDR1 MNHEY and CDR2 SVGEGT come from the germline V gene. This CDR3 contains 15 residues. The V end lost 0 bases, the J end lost 1 base, and 10 bases lay between the germline ends. CDR3 in amino acids: CASSYSAQNSYEQYF. CDR3 nucleotides: TGTGCCAGCAGTTACTCGGCTCAGAATTCCTACGAGCAGTACTTC.

This chain joins TRBV11-3 and TRBJ1-1; D is undetermined. CDR3 length equals 12 residues. V was shortened by 5 bases and J by 2 bases, with 6 bases between the two germline ends. Germline values: CDR1 SGHNT, CDR2 YENEEA. The CDR3 DNA follows: TGTGCCAGCAGCCCTCCCAACACTGAAGCTTTCTTT. It encodes CASSPPNTEAFF.

The chain is built from TRBV21-1 and TRBJ1-5; TRBD1 is taken as the D call from the table, unchecked against the DNA. TRBV21-1 is a pseudogene. This CDR3 has 15 amino acids. CDR3 nucleotide sequence: TGTGCCAGCAGCAAATTGAGCAGGAGCAATCAGCCCCAGCATTTT. Amino acid sequence: CASSKLSRSNQPQHF.

CDR3 bases: TGTGCCAGTAGCACCGGGACAGGGGGCAGGTTGGTTGGCTACACCTTC. Translating gives CASSTGTGGRLVGYTF. The chain is built from TRBV19 and TRBJ1-2; 12 nucleotides align to TRBD1. The length of the CDR3 is 16 residues. In germline, CDR1 is LNHDA, CDR2 SQIVND (reference sequence). The V segment lost 6 bases and the J segment 7 bases; nucleotides outside the gene matches: 12.

The J gene is TRBJ2-7, the V gene TRBV27, with 9 bases that match TRBD2. This CDR3 comprises 15 residues. The trim removed 0 bases at V and 6 bases at J, leaving 6 bases unmatched. Germline V lookup: CDR1 MNHEY, CDR2 SMNVEV (reference sequence). CDR3 nucleotides: TGTGCCAGCAGTTTATCGACTAGCGGAGGCGCCGAGCAGTACTTC. The encoded protein is CASSLSTSGGAEQYF.

This clone was counted many times. V and J are TRBV6-5 and TRBJ1-6; the D gene is possibly TRBD1 (5 bases). The V gene's germline CDR1 is MNHEY and CDR2 SVGAGI. V was pared by 2 bases and J by 2 bases, with 7 bases between. The CDR3 is 15 amino acids. The DNA for the CDR3 is TGTGCCAGCAGTTACGCAGGGCCCTATAATTCACCCCTCCACTTT. It specifies CASSYAGPYNSPLHF.

The chain has TRBV28 and TRBJ1-5; D gene uncertain. V dropped 5 bases and J dropped 1 base, with 15 bases sitting between them. This CDR3 spans 16 amino acids. CDR1 MDHEN and CDR2 SYDVKM come from the germline V gene. CDR3 amino acids: CASSPHLRQSNQPQHF. The DNA for the CDR3 is TGTGCCAGCAGTCCCCACCTAAGACAAAGCAATCAGCCCCAGCATTTT.

The chain employs TRBV5-4 and TRBJ2-3, with 8 bases lining up with TRBD1. Germline assignment: CDR1 SGHNT and CDR2 YYREEE (reference sequence). V lost 0 bases and J lost 0; bases outside the gene matches: 6. The length of the CDR3 is 17 residues. The chain's CDR3 is CASSLDYRGASTDTQYF. The CDR3 DNA reads TGTGCCAGCAGCTTGGACTACAGGGGGGCGAGCACAGATACGCAGTATTTT.

V and J are TRBV7-9 and TRBJ2-3, with 9 bases that match TRBD1. The germline V gene encodes CDR1 SEHNR and CDR2 FQNEAQ (reference sequence). J gave up 4 bases and V 5 bases, and 7 bases lay outside the gene matches. The CDR3 has 15 residues. CDR3 coding DNA: TGTGCCAGCAGCCGGGGACAGGGAGAGGCAGATACGCAGTATTTT. This translates into CASSRGQGEADTQYF.

This clone has only one observation. The V call is TRBV6-5, the J call TRBJ1-1, with 8 bases aligning to TRBD1. Per the germline V gene, CDR1 is MNHEY and CDR2 is SVGAGI. This CDR3 has 15 amino acids. Trimming took 6 bases from V and 1 from J; bases not matched to a gene: 7. This chain's CDR3 is CASSKPGGANTEAFF. Written as DNA, the CDR3 is TGTGCCAGCAGCAAACCAGGGGGCGCGAACACTGAAGCTTTCTTT.

The gene calls are TRBV13 and TRBJ1-5; 9 nucleotides agree with TRBD1. Germline V lookup: CDR1 PRHDT, CDR2 FYEKMQ (reference sequence). Trimming cost V 2 bases and J 10 bases; bases outside gene matches: 6. The CDR3 runs to 14 residues. CDR3 coding DNA: TGTGCCAGCAGCTTATGGAACAGGGGGCCTCCCCAGCATTTT. It codes for CASSLWNRGPPQHF.

CDR3 protein: CASSEPSGGEAFF. The DNA for the CDR3 is TGTGCCAGCAGTGAACCTTCAGGGGGTGAAGCTTTCTTT. This chain uses TRBV6-1 with TRBJ1-1, with 7 bases that match TRBD1. Per germline, CDR1 MNHNS and CDR2 SASEGT. The CDR3 spans 13 residues. Trimming removed 2 bases from V and 7 bases from J; junction bases left unmatched: 4.

V is TRBV6-4 and J is TRBJ2-3, with a weak D call TRBD2 (6 bases). V was trimmed by 0 bases and J by 4 bases, leaving 11 bases between them. The CDR3 consists of 15 residues. Germline-derived CDR1 and CDR2 are MRHNA and SNTAGT. CDR3 nucleotide sequence: TGTGCCAGCAGTGACTCGTTTACGGGGGCAGATACGCAGTATTTT. It yields the protein CASSDSFTGADTQYF.

This chain links TRBV18 with TRBJ2-5; 7 bases agree with TRBD1. The CDR3 spans 15 residues. Germline V gene data show CDR1 as KGHSH and CDR2 as LQKENI. V lost 2 bases to trimming and J lost 2 bases; unmatched junction nucleotides: 5. The CDR3 DNA reads as TGTGCCAGCTCACCAGTAGTGGGACAGCAAGAGACCCAGTACTTC. Its protein is CASSPVVGQQETQYF. Full variable domain (outside the CDR3, taken from reference TRBV18 and TRBJ2-5): NAGVMQNPRHLVRRRGQEARLRCSPMKGHSHVYWYRQLPEEGLKFMVYLQKENIIDESGMPKERFSAEFPKEGPSILRIQQVVRGDSAAYFCASSPVVGQQETQYFGPGTRLLVL.

This clone was seen a few times. The rearrangement joins TRBV19 to TRBJ1-2, with D maybe TRBD1 (5 bases). CDR3 size: 17 residues. V dropped 1 base and J dropped 4 bases, with 19 bases sitting between them. Germline V CDR1 and CDR2: LNHDA, SQIVND (reference sequence). CDR3 sequence reads: CASSIVNSRTLFYGYTF. The CDR3 DNA sequence: TGTGCCAGTAGTATAGTGAACAGCCGGACACTATTCTATGGCTACACCTTC.

This chain connects TRBV7-8 to TRBJ2-1; the match to TRBD2 covers 11 bases. Germline trimming cut 4 bases from V and 6 bases from J; bases unmatched to any gene: 5. The germline CDR1 and CDR2 sequences are SGHVS and FQNEAQ. CDR3 length: 15 amino acids. The CDR3 protein is CASSSGTSGLNEQFF. The CDR3 coding sequence is TGTGCCAGCAGCTCAGGGACTAGCGGACTCAATGAGCAGTTCTTC. The variable domain in full, with the rest retrieved from reference TRBV7-8 and TRBJ2-1, is GAGVSQSPRYKVAKRGQDVALRCDPISGHVSLFWYQQALGQGPEFLTYFQNEAQLDKSGLPSDRFFAERPEGSVSTLKIQRTQQEDSAVYLCASSSGTSGLNEQFFGPGTRLTVL.

J is TRBJ1-5 and V is TRBV7-8; 9 bases fit TRBD1. The CDR3 totals 13 residues. Losses at the gene ends were 9 bases for V and 5 bases for J; bases not matched to a gene: 5. Germline lookup yields CDR1 SGHVS and CDR2 FQNEAQ. The DNA of the CDR3 is TGTGCCAGTGGGACAGGGCTGGATCAGCCCCAGCATTTT. Translation gives CASGTGLDQPQHF.